This TCR beta chain was identified in a study of T-cell reconstitution after alpha-beta-depleted transplantation in children. Study-wide points: Recipient T cells and thymic progenitors that survived gave rise to the high TCRbeta diversity observed at day 60 in some patients. Reports say that about two months after transplant, the alpha-beta T cells came out of several hundred graft clones that had expanded. T-cell counts and diversity were attributed mostly to newly produced T cells one year after transplant.

This CDR3 contains 15 residues. Deletions cut 2 bases from V and 6 bases from J, with 13 bases between. At least ten counts were recorded for this clonotype. No antigen is known for it. TCRbeta library construction was performed incorporating unique molecular identifiers. One entry per CDR3 protein, called by TCRdb with MiXCR from the PCR reads. The data show approximately 27,000 distinct CDR3 sequences, 15% to 20% seen once. Source: PBMCs, mostly from graft donor cells, taken 60 days after TCRalphabeta/CD19-depleted stem cell transplant. The chain couples TRBV12-3 or TRBV12-4 to TRBJ2-2; D might be TRBD1 or TRBD2, each matching 5 bases. This sequence originates from a male patient between 2 and 9 years old who had a stem cell transplant for acute lymphoblastic leukemia, so the T cells may come from the graft donor. This CDR3 is CASSLQGRGAGELFF. The DNA of the CDR3 is TGTGCCAGCAGTTTACAGGGACGAGGGGCCGGGGAGCTGTTTTTT.